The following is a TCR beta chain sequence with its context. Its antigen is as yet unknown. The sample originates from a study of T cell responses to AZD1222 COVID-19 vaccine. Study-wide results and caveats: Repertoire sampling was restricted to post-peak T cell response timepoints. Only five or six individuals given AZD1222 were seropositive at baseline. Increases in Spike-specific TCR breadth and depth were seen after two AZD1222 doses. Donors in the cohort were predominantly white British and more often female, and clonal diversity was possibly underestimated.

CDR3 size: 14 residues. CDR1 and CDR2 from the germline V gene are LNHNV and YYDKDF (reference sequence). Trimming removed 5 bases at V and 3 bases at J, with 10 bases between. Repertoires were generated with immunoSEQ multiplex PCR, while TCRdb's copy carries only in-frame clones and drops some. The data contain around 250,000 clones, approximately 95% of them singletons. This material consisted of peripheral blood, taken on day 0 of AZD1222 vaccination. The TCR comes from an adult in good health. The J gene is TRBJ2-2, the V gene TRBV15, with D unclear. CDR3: CATSEAEHTGELFF. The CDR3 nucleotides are TGTGCCACCAGCGAGGCGGAGCACACCGGGGAGCTGTTTTTT.